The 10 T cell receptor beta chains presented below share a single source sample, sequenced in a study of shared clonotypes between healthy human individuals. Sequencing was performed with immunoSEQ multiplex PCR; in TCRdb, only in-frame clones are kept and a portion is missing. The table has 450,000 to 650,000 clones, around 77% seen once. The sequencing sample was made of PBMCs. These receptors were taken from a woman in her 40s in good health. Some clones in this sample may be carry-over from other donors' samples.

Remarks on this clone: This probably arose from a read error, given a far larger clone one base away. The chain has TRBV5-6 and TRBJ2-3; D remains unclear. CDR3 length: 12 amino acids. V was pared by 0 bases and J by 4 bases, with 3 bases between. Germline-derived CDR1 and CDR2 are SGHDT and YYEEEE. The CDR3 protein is CASSLAADTQYF. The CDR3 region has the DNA TGTGCCAGCAGCTTGGCGGCAGATACGCAGTATTTT.

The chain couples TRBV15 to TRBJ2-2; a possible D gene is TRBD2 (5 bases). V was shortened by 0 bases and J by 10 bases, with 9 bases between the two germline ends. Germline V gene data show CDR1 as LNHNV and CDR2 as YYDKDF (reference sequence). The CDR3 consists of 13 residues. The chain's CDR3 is CATSREYGVELFF. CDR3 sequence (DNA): TGTGCCACCAGCAGAGAGTACGGGGTGGAGCTGTTTTTT.

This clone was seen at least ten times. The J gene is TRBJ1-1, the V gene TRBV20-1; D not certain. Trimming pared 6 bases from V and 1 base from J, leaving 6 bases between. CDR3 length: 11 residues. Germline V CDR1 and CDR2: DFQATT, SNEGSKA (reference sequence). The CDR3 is CSALQNTEAFF. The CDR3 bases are TGCAGTGCGCTTCAGAACACTGAAGCTTTCTTT.

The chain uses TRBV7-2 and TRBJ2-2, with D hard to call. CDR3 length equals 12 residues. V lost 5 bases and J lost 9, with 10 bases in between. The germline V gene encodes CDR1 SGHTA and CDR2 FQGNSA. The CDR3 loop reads CASSPAAWELFF. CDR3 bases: TGTGCCAGCAGCCCAGCTGCCTGGGAGCTGTTTTTT.

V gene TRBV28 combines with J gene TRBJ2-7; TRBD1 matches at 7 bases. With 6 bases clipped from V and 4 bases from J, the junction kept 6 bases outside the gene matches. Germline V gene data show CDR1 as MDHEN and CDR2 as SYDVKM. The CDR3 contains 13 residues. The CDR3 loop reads CASRTGQTYEQYF. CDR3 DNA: TGTGCCAGCAGGACGGGACAGACTTACGAGCAGTACTTC. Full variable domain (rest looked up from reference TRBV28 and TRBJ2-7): DVKVTQSSRYLVKRTGEKVFLECVQDMDHENMFWYRQDPGLGLRLIYFSYDVKMKEKGDIPEGYSVSREKKERFSLILESASTNQTSMYLCASRTGQTYEQYFGPGTRLTVT.

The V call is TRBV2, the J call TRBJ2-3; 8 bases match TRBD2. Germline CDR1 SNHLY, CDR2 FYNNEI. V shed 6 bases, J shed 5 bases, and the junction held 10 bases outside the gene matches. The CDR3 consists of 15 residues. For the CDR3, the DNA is TGTGCCAGCAGGAACGGGAGGGCCTTCCGAGATACGCAGTATTTT. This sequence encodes CASRNGRAFRDTQYF.

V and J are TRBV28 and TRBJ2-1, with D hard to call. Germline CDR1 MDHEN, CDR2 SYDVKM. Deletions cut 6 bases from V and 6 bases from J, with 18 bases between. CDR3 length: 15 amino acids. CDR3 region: CASRSKRNNFNEQFF. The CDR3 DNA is TGTGCCAGCAGATCTAAGAGAAATAACTTCAATGAGCAGTTCTTC.

CDR3 amino acids: CASSADSNYGYTF. The CDR3 nucleotides read TGTGCCAGCAGCGCGGATTCTAACTATGGCTACACCTTC. The chain couples TRBV5-5 to TRBJ1-2; D not certain. The CDR3 runs to 13 residues. V was cut by 4 bases and J by 0 bases, with 7 bases left in between. Germline lookup yields CDR1 SGHKS and CDR2 YYEKEE (reference sequence).

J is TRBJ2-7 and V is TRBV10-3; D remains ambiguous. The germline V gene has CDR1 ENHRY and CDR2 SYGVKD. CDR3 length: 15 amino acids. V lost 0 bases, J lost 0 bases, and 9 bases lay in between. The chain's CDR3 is CAISESRLSSYEQYF. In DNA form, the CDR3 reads TGTGCCATCAGTGAGTCTCGTTTAAGCTCCTACGAGCAGTACTTC.

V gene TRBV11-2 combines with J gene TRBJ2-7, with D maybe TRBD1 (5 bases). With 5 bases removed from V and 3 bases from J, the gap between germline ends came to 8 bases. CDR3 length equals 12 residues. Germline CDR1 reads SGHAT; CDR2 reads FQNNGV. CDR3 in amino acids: CASSDQGYEQYF. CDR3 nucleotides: TGTGCCAGCAGCGATCAGGGCTACGAGCAGTACTTC.